The 16 T cell receptor beta chains below were found in one sample sequenced in a study of identical twins. A single record per CDR3 protein comes from TCRdb applying MiXCR to the 5' RACE reads. The data hold 500,000 to 550,000 distinct CDR3 sequences, with about 20% observed a single time. These sequences were also reported in another study, on yellow fever vaccine responses in identical twins.

The sequenced sample consisted of CD4+ T cells sorted from blood. These receptors were collected from a woman between 18 and 29 years old in good health.

The chain combines TRBV29-1 with TRBJ2-1; the D is unclear. Germline CDR1 is SQVTM and CDR2 is ANQGSEA. The V end was cut by 5 bases, the J end by 0 bases, with 11 bases between. This CDR3 contains 14 residues. The CDR3 sequence: CSVRIRSSYNEQFF. The CDR3 DNA sequence: TGCAGCGTTAGGATCCGGAGCTCCTACAATGAGCAGTTCTTC.

V usage is TRBV25-1 and J usage is TRBJ1-2; D ambiguous. Trimming pared 2 bases from V and 8 bases from J, leaving 9 bases between. This CDR3 is 12 amino acids long. Germline V gives CDR1 MGHDK, CDR2 SYGVNS. The CDR3 reads CASSEGMVGYTF. The CDR3 nucleotides read TGTGCCAGCAGTGAAGGAATGGTCGGCTACACCTTC.

The chain uses TRBV28 and TRBJ2-3; 11 bases agree with TRBD2. Germline V gives CDR1 MDHEN, CDR2 SYDVKM. J gave up 2 bases and V 6 bases, and 4 bases lay outside the gene matches. The CDR3 loop spans 15 amino acids. This CDR3 is CASSLSGRVTDTQYF. Written as DNA, the CDR3 is TGTGCCAGCAGCCTTAGCGGGAGGGTCACAGATACGCAGTATTTT.

CDR3: CASSESGLINEQFF. The CDR3 DNA is TGTGCCAGCAGTGAATCGGGACTAATCAATGAGCAGTTCTTC. The chain employs TRBV25-1 and TRBJ2-1; 7 nucleotides agree with TRBD2. CDR3 length equals 14 residues. From germline, CDR1 is MGHDK and CDR2 SYGVNS. Germline trimming cut 1 base from V and 6 bases from J; bases unmatched to any gene: 3.

In its sample, this clonotype was seen a few times. The V and J genes are TRBV12-3 or TRBV12-4 and TRBJ2-1, with D perhaps TRBD1 (6 bases). V lost 6 bases, J lost 6 bases, and 15 bases lay in between. The CDR3 extends over 14 amino acids. The CDR3 spells CASSEPRDTNEQFF. For the CDR3, the DNA is TGTGCCAGCAGCGAACCCCGGGACACCAATGAGCAGTTCTTC.

The V gene is TRBV4-2, the J gene TRBJ2-7; 10 bases match TRBD2. Germline-derived CDR1 and CDR2 are LGHNA and YNFKEQ. The CDR3 contains 13 residues. With 5 bases clipped from V and 9 bases from J, the junction kept 7 bases outside the gene matches. In DNA, the CDR3 is TGTGCCAGCAGCACCGGGACTAGCGCGGGGCAGTACTTC. It is translated as CASSTGTSAGQYF.

J is TRBJ2-3 and V is TRBV15; unclear D gene. CDR1 is LNHNV, CDR2 YYDKDF, per germline (reference sequence). The CDR3 is 16 amino acids. Trimming shortened V by 9 bases and J by 2 bases, and 21 bases separated the two germline ends. The chain's CDR3 is CATKNGRSLVTDTQYF. The DNA of the CDR3 is TGTGCCACTAAAAACGGGCGCTCGCTCGTCACAGATACGCAGTATTTT. Full variable domain (rest looked up from reference TRBV15 and TRBJ2-3): DAMVIQNPRYQVTQFGKPVTLSCSQTLNHNVMYWYQQKSSQAPKLLFHYYDKDFNNEADTPDNFQSRRPNTSFCFLDIRSPGLGDTAMYLCATKNGRSLVTDTQYFGPGTRLTVL.

This clonotype was counted only a few times. This chain joins TRBV5-5 and TRBJ1-1; D call uncertain. CDR1 SGHKS and CDR2 YYEKEE come from the germline V gene (reference sequence). Trimming pared 4 bases from V and 0 bases from J, leaving 10 bases between. The CDR3 length is 14 residues. CDR3 coding DNA: TGTGCCAGCAGCCCCAGGCCCGTGAACACTGAAGCTTTCTTT. Protein product: CASSPRPVNTEAFF.

The gene calls are TRBV20-1 and TRBJ2-7, with D possibly being TRBD2 (6 bases). V was shortened by 1 base and J by 3 bases, with 7 bases between the two germline ends. Germline-derived CDR1 and CDR2 are DFQATT and SNEGSKA (reference sequence). The CDR3 contains 12 residues. The chain's CDR3 is CSARGGGYEQYV. CDR3 sequence (DNA): TGCAGTGCTAGAGGGGGAGGCTACGAGCAGTACGTC.

A few counts support this clonotype. The rearrangement uses TRBV18 and TRBJ2-3; D is tentatively TRBD1 or TRBD2 (5 bases each). Trimming removed 3 bases at V and 2 bases at J, with 12 bases between. This CDR3 is built from 15 residues. Germline-derived CDR1 and CDR2 are KGHSH and LQKENI. The CDR3 here is CASSPPPGPTDTQYF. In DNA, the CDR3 is TGTGCCAGCTCACCGCCCCCGGGGCCCACAGATACGCAGTATTTT.

The chain uses TRBV6-5 and TRBJ2-1, with 11 positions matching TRBD1. With V trimmed by 4 bases and J by 3 bases, 2 bases remained unmatched. Looked up from germline, CDR1 is MNHEY and CDR2 is SVGAGI. CDR3 length equals 15 residues. For the CDR3, the DNA is TGTGCCAGCAGTTGGACAGGGGGCATCTACAATGAGCAGTTCTTC. Translating it yields CASSWTGGIYNEQFF.

V is TRBV20-1 and J is TRBJ2-5; maybe TRBD1 (6 bases). Deletions cut 7 bases from V and 4 bases from J, with 19 bases between. Looked up from germline, CDR1 is DFQATT and CDR2 is SNEGSKA (reference sequence). The CDR3 runs to 14 residues. CDR3 DNA: TGCAGTGGTGGACGGACAGAGTTTGGAGAGACCCAGTACTTC. Translating it yields CSGGRTEFGETQYF.

V usage is TRBV24-1 and J usage is TRBJ2-3; D is perhaps TRBD2 (6 bases). V shed 3 bases and J shed 1 base, with 7 bases lying between them. The CDR3 sequence is 14 residues long. CDR1 and CDR2 (germline): KGHDR, SFDVKD. CDR3 sequence reads: CATSDGGGTDTQYF. In DNA form, the CDR3 reads TGTGCCACCAGTGATGGCGGGGGCACAGATACGCAGTATTTT.

Here the CDR3 DNA reads TGCGCCAGCAGCTTGGAGGGCAGGGAAGAGACCCAGTACTTC. Its protein is CASSLEGREETQYF. This chain links TRBV5-1 with TRBJ2-5; weak D call: TRBD1 (5 bases). The germline V gene has CDR1 SGHRS and CDR2 YFSETQ. This CDR3 contains 14 residues. Trimming took off 0 bases at V and 3 bases at J, with 9 bases between the two ends.

CDR3 sequence reads: CASSSVLAGTYNEQFF. The CDR3 nucleotides read TGTGCCAGCAGCTCCGTACTAGCGGGGACCTACAATGAGCAGTTCTTC. The rearrangement uses TRBV12-3 or TRBV12-4 and TRBJ2-1, with 10 bases matching TRBD2. The J segment lost 2 bases and the V segment lost 6 bases, leaving 7 bases of the junction unmatched. The CDR3 runs to 16 residues.

This chain joins TRBV24-1 and TRBJ2-7; 8 bases are shared with TRBD1. CDR1 and CDR2 from the germline V gene are KGHDR and SFDVKD. V lost 2 bases to trimming and J lost 6 bases; unmatched junction nucleotides: 8. The length of the CDR3 is 15 residues. In DNA, the CDR3 is TGTGCCACCAGTGATTCGGACAGGGAAGGGGGCGAGCAGTACGTC. As protein: CATSDSDREGGEQYV.